This T cell receptor (beta chain) was identified in a study of T-cell reconstitution after alpha-beta-depleted transplantation in children. The study, taken as a whole, reports: Once a year had passed after transplant, T-cell counts and diversity came mostly from newly produced T cells. It was reported that alpha-beta T cells came from several hundred expanded graft clones (about two months after transplant). Some patients' high day-60 TCRbeta diversity was traced to surviving recipient T cells and thymic progenitors.

Comments on this clonotype: Its antigen remains unknown.

The CDR3 sequence is 17 residues long. Germline CDR1 is SEHNR and CDR2 is FQNEAQ (reference sequence). Trimming took 5 bases from V and 3 from J; bases not matched to a gene: 12. Preparing the TCRbeta library involved the use of unique molecular identifiers. A single record per CDR3 protein comes from TCRdb applying MiXCR to the PCR reads. The sample has fewer than 700,000 distinct CDR3 sequences; 20% to 25% are singletons. The chain employs TRBV7-9 and TRBJ2-2; TRBD1 matches 7 bases. This receptor was taken from a boy in the first two years of life who had a stem cell transplant for acute myeloid leukemia, so the T cells may come from the graft donor. This sample comprised PBMCs, mostly from graft donor cells, obtained 360 days after TCRalphabeta/CD19-depleted stem cell transplant. The CDR3 nucleotides are TGTGCCAGCAGCATACCGCCGGGACAGCCTCACACCGGGGAGCTGTTTTTT. It yields the protein CASSIPPGQPHTGELFF.